The 25 T cell receptor beta chains below all came from one sample that was sequenced in a study of blood T cell repertoires in COVID-19 (TCRdb year 2020). The library was generated by the immunoSEQ multiplex PCR assay. The source is immuneACCESS, and TCRdb retained only in-frame sequences with V and J called. Part of the clones is not carried over; for the studies checked, unresolved V genes explain less than half of this, and the remainder is unexplained. Here the sample has 180,000 or so clones; approximately 88% occur a single time. The top ten clones comprise 1.6% of the sample. Sequencing input: peripheral blood. The source is a woman between 45 and 60 years old with acute or convalescent COVID-19.

The chain is built from TRBV6-5 and TRBJ1-4; 12 bases map to TRBD1. Germline loops: CDR1 MNHEY, CDR2 SVGAGI. The CDR3 extends over 16 amino acids. V lost 0 bases, J lost 10 bases, and 6 bases stayed unmatched. In DNA, the CDR3 is TGTGCCAGCAGTTACTCGGGGGACAGGGGGCGGCTAAAACTGTTTTTT. It is translated as CASSYSGDRGRLKLFF.

V and J are TRBV3-1 (or the pseudogene TRBV3-2) and TRBJ1-2; possible D gene TRBD1, 6 bases. V was cut by 2 bases and J by 7 bases, with 17 bases left in between. The length of the CDR3 is 15 residues. Germline values: CDR1 LGHDT, CDR2 YNNKEL (reference sequence). CDR3 sequence: CASSQISGGQSGYTF. In DNA, the CDR3 is TGTGCCAGCAGCCAAATTTCGGGGGGCCAGAGTGGCTACACCTTC.

The V call is TRBV30, the J call TRBJ1-2; 7 bases fit TRBD1. The CDR3 runs 14 residues. Germline loops: CDR1 GTSNPN, CDR2 SVGIG (reference sequence). The ends lost 7 bases at V and 8 bases at J; junction bases unmatched: 16. This CDR3 is CASNSFHRGPGYTF. DNA of the CDR3: TGTGCCTCCAACTCCTTCCACAGGGGTCCCGGCTACACCTTC.

V is TRBV10-3 and J is TRBJ1-1, with D perhaps matching TRBD1 (5 bases). The germline CDR1 and CDR2 sequences are ENHRY and SYGVKD. Trimming cost V 0 bases and J 0 bases, with 11 bases left between them. This CDR3 is 16 amino acids long. CDR3 region: CAISESGKGVNTEAFF. CDR3 in DNA: TGTGCCATCAGTGAGTCGGGGAAAGGGGTGAACACTGAAGCTTTCTTT.

This clone showed up just once. The CDR3 protein is CASTLRDGGSSTDTQYF. The CDR3 DNA is TGTGCCAGCACCCTTCGGGACGGGGGTTCTAGCACAGATACGCAGTATTTT. The rearrangement joins TRBV7-6 to TRBJ2-3; possible D gene TRBD2, 6 bases. Germline V gene sequence: CDR1 SGHVS, CDR2 FNYEAQ. This CDR3 is 17 amino acids long. Trimming stripped 7 bases from V and 0 bases from J, with 20 bases between. Looking up the rest from reference TRBV7-6 and TRBJ2-3 gives the full variable domain: GAGVSQSPRYKVTKRGQDVALRCDPISGHVSLYWYRQALGQGPEFLTYFNYEAQQDKSGLPNDRFSAERPEGSISTLTIQRTEQRDSAMYRCASTLRDGGSSTDTQYFGPGTRLTVL.

The rearrangement uses TRBV19 and TRBJ2-3; maybe TRBD2 (5 bases). CDR1 is LNHDA and CDR2 is SQIVND in the germline V gene (reference sequence). V gave up 2 bases and J gave up 1 base, with 13 bases separating them. The CDR3 is 16 amino acids. The CDR3 DNA is TGTGCCAGTAGTATAACCCTTCGGGGAGGCACAGATACGCAGTATTTT. Its protein product is CASSITLRGGTDTQYF. Supplemented by reference TRBV19 and TRBJ2-3, the full variable domain reads DGGITQSPKYLFRKEGQNVTLSCEQNLNHDAMYWYRQDPGQGLRLIYYSQIVNDFQKGDIAEGYSVSREKKESFPLTVTSAQKNPTAFYLCASSITLRGGTDTQYFGPGTRLTVL.

The CDR3 loop reads CASSHTGTKLFF. The CDR3 coding sequence is TGTGCCAGCAGCCATACAGGGACTAAGCTGTTTTTT. The chain couples TRBV5-4 to TRBJ2-2; maybe TRBD2 (7 bases). The CDR3 is made up of 12 amino acids. CDR1 and CDR2 from the germline V gene are SGHNT and YYREEE (reference sequence). V lost 4 bases and J lost 12, with 13 bases in between.

This chain joins TRBV7-3 and TRBJ2-1; possibly TRBD2 for D (5 bases). The CDR3 length is 13 residues. Germline CDR1 and CDR2: SGHTA and FQGTGA. V lost 3 bases, J lost 4 bases, and 7 bases lay in between. The CDR3 region is CASSFTRYNEQFF. In DNA form, the CDR3 reads TGTGCCAGCAGCTTCACTAGGTACAATGAGCAGTTCTTC.

CDR3 DNA: TGCGCCAGCAGCTTGGGAACGAGGGGGAACTACAATGAGCAGTTCTTC. This translates into CASSLGTRGNYNEQFF. This chain joins TRBV5-1 and TRBJ2-1, with D possibly matching TRBD1 (6 bases). Trimming removed 0 bases from V and 3 bases from J, with 13 bases in between. The CDR3 covers 16 residues. Germline CDR1 reads SGHRS; CDR2 reads YFSETQ.

CDR3 loop: CASSVRPSGVLGSSDTQYF. The DNA for the CDR3 is TGTGCCAGCAGCGTAAGGCCTAGCGGGGTATTAGGGAGTTCAGATACGCAGTATTTT. The gene calls are TRBV9 and TRBJ2-3; 9 bases map to TRBD2. Trimming at V came to 1 base and at J to 4 bases, leaving 16 bases not matched to a gene. This CDR3 has 19 amino acids. Germline-derived CDR1 and CDR2 are SGDLS and YYNGEE.

The chain carries TRBV5-6 and TRBJ1-1, with 7 positions matching TRBD1. Germline V gene sequence: CDR1 SGHDT, CDR2 YYEEEE. This CDR3 contains 13 residues. V dropped 4 bases and J dropped 4; count of bases not matched to a gene: 4. The CDR3 DNA follows: TGTGCCAGCAGCCGGCAGGGGGGCACTGAAGCTTTCTTT. This sequence encodes CASSRQGGTEAFF.

CDR3 loop: CASSQEGGKPSEAIYEQYF. In nucleotides, the CDR3 is TGCGCCAGCAGCCAAGAAGGAGGTAAGCCTTCAGAAGCAATCTACGAGCAGTACTTC. The chain couples TRBV4-1 to TRBJ2-7; TRBD2 is a possible D gene (5 bases). The V end lost 0 bases, the J end lost 3 bases, and 24 bases lay between the germline ends. This CDR3 region has 19 residues. Germline V gene data show CDR1 as MGHRA and CDR2 as YSYEKL.

This clone was seen only once. V and J are TRBV7-2 and TRBJ2-5, with TRBD1 matching over 8 bases. This CDR3 spans 14 amino acids. CDR1 is SGHTA and CDR2 is FQGNSA in the germline V gene. J lost 5 bases, V lost 1 base, and 3 bases had no gene match. The CDR3 DNA reads as TGTGCCAGCAGCTTAGACAGGGGGAGGGAGACCCAGTACTTC. Its translation: CASSLDRGRETQYF.

This clone is a singleton in its sample. The chain uses TRBV6-2 or TRBV6-3 and TRBJ1-2; D is uncertain. The germline V gene has CDR1 MNHEY and CDR2 SVGEGT. The CDR3 is made up of 14 amino acids. The ends were cut back, 5 bases at V and 4 bases at J, with 14 bases in the middle. This CDR3 is CASSLTANLYGYTF. The CDR3 DNA sequence: TGTGCCAGCAGTCTCACAGCAAATCTCTATGGCTACACCTTC.

The chain is built from TRBV5-1 and TRBJ1-6, with D possibly TRBD1 on 5 matching bases. This CDR3 is 14 amino acids long. Germline values: CDR1 SGHRS, CDR2 YFSETQ. Between the trimmed V and J ends, which lost 4 bases and 8 bases, there was a span of 13 bases. CDR3 nucleotide sequence: TGCGCCAGCAGCCAGGCCTCGGGGGATTCACCCCTCCACTTT. It codes for CASSQASGDSPLHF.

This chain uses TRBV4-2 with TRBJ1-5, with 7 bases lining up with TRBD1. The V gene end was trimmed by 0 bases and the J gene end by 4 bases; junction bases not matched to a gene: 3. The CDR3 totals 15 residues. CDR1 LGHNA and CDR2 YNFKEQ come from the germline V gene. CDR3: CASSQDGQENQPQHF. The CDR3 DNA follows: TGTGCCAGCAGCCAAGATGGACAGGAAAATCAGCCCCAGCATTTT.

This rearrangement joins TRBV30 to TRBJ1-2; D is unresolved. CDR3 size: 13 residues. Trimming left V 8 bases short and J 5 bases short, with 18 bases between. Germline assignment: CDR1 GTSNPN and CDR2 SVGIG (reference sequence). The CDR3 coding sequence is TGTGCCCTCAGCCAAGGAGGCTTTTATGGCTACACCTTC. Amino acid sequence: CALSQGGFYGYTF.

This clone was detected a few times. The chain recombines TRBV27 with TRBJ1-1; D remains ambiguous. There are 15 residues in the CDR3. V lost 2 bases, J lost 0 bases, and 10 bases lay in between. CDR1 MNHEY and CDR2 SMNVEV come from the germline V gene (reference sequence). The CDR3: CASSLQAPMNTEAFF. The CDR3, as DNA: TGTGCCAGCAGTTTACAAGCGCCTATGAACACTGAAGCTTTCTTT.

V is TRBV14 and J is TRBJ1-2; possibly TRBD1 for D (6 bases). Looked up from germline, CDR1 is SGHDN and CDR2 is FVKESK. The CDR3 runs 15 residues. Deletions cut 1 base from V and 4 bases from J, with 13 bases between. CDR3 sequence: CASSQAAGAIYGYTF. CDR3 in DNA: TGTGCCAGCAGCCAAGCGGCAGGGGCGATCTATGGCTACACCTTC.

The V call is TRBV3-1 (or the pseudogene TRBV3-2), the J call TRBJ2-7; D not resolved. CDR3 length: 11 residues. Germline V gives CDR1 LGHDT, CDR2 YNNKEL (reference sequence). Trimming removed 6 bases at V and 6 bases at J, with 9 bases between. In nucleotides, the CDR3 is TGTGCCAGCAGTCGGAGTGGCGAGCAGTACTTC. This codes for CASSRSGEQYF.

This chain links TRBV10-2 with TRBJ2-4, with 9 bases identical to TRBD1. The CDR3 length is 17 residues. Germline V gene sequence: CDR1 WSHSY, CDR2 SAAADI. Unmatched junction bases numbered 10, after V lost 4 bases and J lost 3 bases. The CDR3 coding sequence is TGCGCCAGCAGTGCCGCGGGACAGGGTCTTGTCAAAAACATTCAGTACTTC. Translation gives CASSAAGQGLVKNIQYF.

In this sample, this clone turned up once. The chain combines TRBV6-5 with TRBJ1-4; 7 bases agree with TRBD1. The germline V gene encodes CDR1 MNHEY and CDR2 SVGAGI. The ends lost 6 bases at V and 3 bases at J; junction bases unmatched: 7. The CDR3 is made up of 15 amino acids. CDR3 sequence (DNA): TGTGCCAGCAGGCCGAGACAGGGAGCTAATGAAAAACTGTTTTTT. This translates into CASRPRQGANEKLFF.

The chain couples TRBV10-3 to TRBJ1-1; a weak D match, TRBD1 (5 bases). Germline assignment: CDR1 ENHRY and CDR2 SYGVKD. V was pared by 0 bases and J by 5 bases, with 10 bases between. The CDR3 consists of 14 residues. The CDR3 sequence: CAISESTGGTEAFF. The CDR3 DNA reads as TGTGCCATCAGTGAGTCGACTGGGGGGACTGAAGCTTTCTTT.

This clone showed up just once. The chain carries TRBV7-2 and TRBJ1-2; 9 positions agree with TRBD1. In germline, CDR1 is SGHTA, CDR2 FQGNSA. Losses at the gene ends were 1 base for V and 6 bases for J; bases not matched to a gene: 6. The CDR3 is made up of 15 amino acids. CDR3 coding DNA: TGTGCCAGCAGCTTAGTAGGCGGGACAGGGAATGGCTACACCTTC. Translating gives CASSLVGGTGNGYTF.

Regarding this clone: Other nucleotide sequences in the sample specify the same CDR3. The chain couples TRBV27 to TRBJ2-3, with 9 nucleotides matching TRBD2. J gave up 6 bases and V 6 bases, and 7 bases lay outside the gene matches. The CDR3 runs to 14 residues. Per germline, CDR1 MNHEY and CDR2 SMNVEV (reference sequence). The CDR3 spells CASRLAGSGDTQYF. For the CDR3, the DNA is TGTGCCAGCAGGCTAGCGGGATCCGGGGATACGCAGTATTTT.